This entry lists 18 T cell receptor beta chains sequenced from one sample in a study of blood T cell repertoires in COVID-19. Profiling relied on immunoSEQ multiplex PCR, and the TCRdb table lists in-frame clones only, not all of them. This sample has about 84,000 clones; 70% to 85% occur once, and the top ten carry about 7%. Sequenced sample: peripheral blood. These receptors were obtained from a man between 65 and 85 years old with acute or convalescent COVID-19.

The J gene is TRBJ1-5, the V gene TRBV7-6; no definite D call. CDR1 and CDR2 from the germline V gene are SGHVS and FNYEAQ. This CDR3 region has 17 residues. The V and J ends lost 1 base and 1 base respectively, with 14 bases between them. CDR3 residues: CASSLGPLRGSNQPQHF. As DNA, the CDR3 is TGTGCCAGCAGCTTAGGCCCCTTACGGGGAAGCAATCAGCCCCAGCATTTT.

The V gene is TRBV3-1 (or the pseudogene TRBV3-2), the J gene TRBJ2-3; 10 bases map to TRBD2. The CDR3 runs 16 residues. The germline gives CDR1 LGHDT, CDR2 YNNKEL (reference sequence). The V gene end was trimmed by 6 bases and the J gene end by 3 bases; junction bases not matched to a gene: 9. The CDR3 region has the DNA TGTGCCAGCAGTTTCGCGGGACTAGCGAATACAGATACGCAGTATTTT. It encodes CASSFAGLANTDTQYF.

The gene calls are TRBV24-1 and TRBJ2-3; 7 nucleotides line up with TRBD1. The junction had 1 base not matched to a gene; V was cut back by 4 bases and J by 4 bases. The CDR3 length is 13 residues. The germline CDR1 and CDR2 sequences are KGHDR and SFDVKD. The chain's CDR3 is CATSDQGADTQYF. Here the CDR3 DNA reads TGTGCCACCAGTGACCAGGGGGCAGATACGCAGTATTTT.

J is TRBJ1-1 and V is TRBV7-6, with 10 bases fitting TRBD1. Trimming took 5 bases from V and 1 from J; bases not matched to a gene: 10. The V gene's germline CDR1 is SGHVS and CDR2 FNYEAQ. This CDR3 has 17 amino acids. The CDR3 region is CASSDGTGVLANTEAFF. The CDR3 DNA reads TGTGCCAGCAGCGATGGGACAGGGGTACTCGCGAACACTGAAGCTTTCTTT.

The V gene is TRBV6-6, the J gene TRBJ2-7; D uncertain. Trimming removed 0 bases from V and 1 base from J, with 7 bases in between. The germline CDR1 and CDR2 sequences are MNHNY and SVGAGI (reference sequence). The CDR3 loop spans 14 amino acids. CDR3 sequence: CASSYSRGSYEQYF. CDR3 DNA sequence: TGTGCCAGCAGTTACTCTAGAGGTTCCTACGAGCAGTACTTC.

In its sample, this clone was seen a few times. CDR3: CAVEGEGQPQHF. CDR3 in DNA: TGTGCCGTAGAAGGGGAGGGTCAGCCCCAGCATTTT. The chain has TRBV19 and TRBJ1-5; tentative D call: TRBD1 (5 bases). There are 12 residues in the CDR3. With 11 bases removed from V and 6 bases from J, the gap between germline ends came to 14 bases. Germline CDR1 reads LNHDA; CDR2 reads SQIVND (reference sequence). Filled out from reference TRBV19 and TRBJ1-5, the complete variable domain reads DGGITQSPKYLFRKEGQNVTLSCEQNLNHDAMYWYRQDPGQGLRLIYYSQIVNDFQKGDIAEGYSVSREKKESFPLTVTSAQKNPTAFYLCAVEGEGQPQHFGDGTRLSIL.

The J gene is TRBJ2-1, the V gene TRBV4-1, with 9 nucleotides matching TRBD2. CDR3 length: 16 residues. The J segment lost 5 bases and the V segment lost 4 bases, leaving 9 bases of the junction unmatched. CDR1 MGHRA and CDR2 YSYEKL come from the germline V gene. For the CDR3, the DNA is TGCGCCAGCAGCCGATTGACGGGACTAGCTAACAATGAGCAGTTCTTC. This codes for CASSRLTGLANNEQFF.

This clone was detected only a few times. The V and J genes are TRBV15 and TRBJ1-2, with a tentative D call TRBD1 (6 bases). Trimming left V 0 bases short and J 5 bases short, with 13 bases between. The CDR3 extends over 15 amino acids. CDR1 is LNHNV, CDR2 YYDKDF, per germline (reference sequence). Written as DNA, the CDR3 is TGTGCCACCAGCAGAGATCACGCAGGGGCGTATGGCTACACCTTC. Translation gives CATSRDHAGAYGYTF. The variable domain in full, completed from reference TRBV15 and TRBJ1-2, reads DAMVIQNPRYQVTQFGKPVTLSCSQTLNHNVMYWYQQKSSQAPKLLFHYYDKDFNNEADTPDNFQSRRPNTSFCFLDIRSPGLGDTAMYLCATSRDHAGAYGYTFGSGTRLTVV.

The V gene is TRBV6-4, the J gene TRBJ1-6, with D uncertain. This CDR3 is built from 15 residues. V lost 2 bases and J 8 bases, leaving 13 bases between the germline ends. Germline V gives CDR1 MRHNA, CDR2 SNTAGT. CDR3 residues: CASSDKFSRDSPLHF. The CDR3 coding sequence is TGTGCCAGCAGTGACAAATTCTCACGGGATTCACCCCTCCACTTT.

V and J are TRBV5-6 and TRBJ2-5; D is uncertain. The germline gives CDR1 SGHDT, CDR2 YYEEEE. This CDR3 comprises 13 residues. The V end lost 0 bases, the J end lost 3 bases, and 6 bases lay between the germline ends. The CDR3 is CASSLGSEETQYF. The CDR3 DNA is TGTGCCAGCAGCTTGGGATCGGAAGAGACCCAGTACTTC.

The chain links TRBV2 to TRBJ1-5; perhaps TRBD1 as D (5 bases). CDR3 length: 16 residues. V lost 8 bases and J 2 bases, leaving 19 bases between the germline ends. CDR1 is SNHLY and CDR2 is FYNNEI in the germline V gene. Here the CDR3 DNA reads TGTGCCAGCGGCGCTTTTGGCGGCAGGGGCAATCAGCCCCAGCATTTT. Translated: CASGAFGGRGNQPQHF.

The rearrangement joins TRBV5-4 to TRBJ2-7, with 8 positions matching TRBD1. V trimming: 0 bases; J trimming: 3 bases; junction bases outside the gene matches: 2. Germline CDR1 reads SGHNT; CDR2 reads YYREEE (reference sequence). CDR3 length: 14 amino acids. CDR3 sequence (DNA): TGTGCCAGCAGCTTGGCACAGGGGGGCTACGAGCAGTACTTC. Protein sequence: CASSLAQGGYEQYF. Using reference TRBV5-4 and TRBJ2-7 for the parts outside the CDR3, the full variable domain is ETGVTQSPTHLIKTRGQQVTLRCSSQSGHNTVSWYQQALGQGPQFIFQYYREEENGRGNFPPRFSGLQFPNYSSELNVNALELDDSALYLCASSLAQGGYEQYFGPGTRLTVT.

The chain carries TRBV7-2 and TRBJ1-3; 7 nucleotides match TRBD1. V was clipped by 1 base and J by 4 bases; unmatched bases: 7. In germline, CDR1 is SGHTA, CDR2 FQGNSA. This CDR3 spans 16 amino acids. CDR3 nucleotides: TGTGCCAGCAGCTTAGTGCCCAGGGGGAGGGGAAACACCATATATTTT. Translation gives CASSLVPRGRGNTIYF.

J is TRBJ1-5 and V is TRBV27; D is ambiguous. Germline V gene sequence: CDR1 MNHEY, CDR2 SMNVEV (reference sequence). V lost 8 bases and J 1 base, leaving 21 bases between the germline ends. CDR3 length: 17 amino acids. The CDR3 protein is CASLPVPPGGSNQPQHF. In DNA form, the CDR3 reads TGTGCCAGCCTACCGGTTCCCCCAGGTGGGAGCAATCAGCCCCAGCATTTT.

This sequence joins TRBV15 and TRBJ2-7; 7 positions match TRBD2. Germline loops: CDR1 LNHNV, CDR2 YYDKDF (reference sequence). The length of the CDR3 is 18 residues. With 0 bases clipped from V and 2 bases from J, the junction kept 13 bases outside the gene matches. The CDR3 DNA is TGTGCCACCAGCAGAGATCCGCCGCAGCGGGAACGCGCCTACGAGCAGTACTTC. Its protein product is CATSRDPPQRERAYEQYF.

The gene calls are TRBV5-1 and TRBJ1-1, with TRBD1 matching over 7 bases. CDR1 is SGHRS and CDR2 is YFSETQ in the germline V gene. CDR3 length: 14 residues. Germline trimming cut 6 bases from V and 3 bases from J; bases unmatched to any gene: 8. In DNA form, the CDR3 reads TGCGCCAGCACCCTGGACAGGATCGACACTGAAGCTTTCTTT. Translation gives CASTLDRIDTEAFF.

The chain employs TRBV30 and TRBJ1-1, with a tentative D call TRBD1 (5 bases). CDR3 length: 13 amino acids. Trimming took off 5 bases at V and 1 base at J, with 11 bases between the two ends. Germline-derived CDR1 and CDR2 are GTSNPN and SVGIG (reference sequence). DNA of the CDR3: TGTGCCTGGGTGGGGCAGGCGAACACTGAAGCTTTCTTT. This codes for CAWVGQANTEAFF.

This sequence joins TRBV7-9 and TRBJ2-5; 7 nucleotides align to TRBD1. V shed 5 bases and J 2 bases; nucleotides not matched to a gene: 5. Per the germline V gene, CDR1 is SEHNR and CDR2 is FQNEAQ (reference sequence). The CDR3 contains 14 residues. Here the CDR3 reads CASSQDREQETQYF. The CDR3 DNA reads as TGTGCCAGCAGCCAAGACAGGGAACAAGAGACCCAGTACTTC.